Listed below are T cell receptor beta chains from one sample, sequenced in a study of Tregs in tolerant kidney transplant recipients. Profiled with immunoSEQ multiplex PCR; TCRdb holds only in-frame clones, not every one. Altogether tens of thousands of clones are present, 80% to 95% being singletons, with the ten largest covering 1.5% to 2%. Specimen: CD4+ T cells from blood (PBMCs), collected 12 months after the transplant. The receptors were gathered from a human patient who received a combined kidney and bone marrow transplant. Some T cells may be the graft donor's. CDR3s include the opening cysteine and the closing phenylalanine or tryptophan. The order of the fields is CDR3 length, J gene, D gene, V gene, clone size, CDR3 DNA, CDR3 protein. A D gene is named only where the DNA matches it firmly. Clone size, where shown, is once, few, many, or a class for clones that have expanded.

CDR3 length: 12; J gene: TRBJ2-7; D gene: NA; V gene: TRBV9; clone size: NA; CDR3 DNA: TGTGCCAGCAGCTGGGACTTTGGCGAGCAGTACTTC; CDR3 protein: CASSWDFGEQYF
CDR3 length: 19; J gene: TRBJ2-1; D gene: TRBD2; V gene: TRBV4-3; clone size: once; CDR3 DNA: TGCGCCAGCAGCCAAGAAGCCCTAGCGGGGGGCCAGAATTACAATGAGCAGTTCTTC; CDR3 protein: CASSQEALAGGQNYNEQFF
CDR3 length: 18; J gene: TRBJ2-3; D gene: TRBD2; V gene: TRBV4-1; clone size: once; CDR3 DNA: TGCGCCAGCAGCCAAGATGGTGGCAATAGCGGGCTCCCCGATACGCAGTATTTT; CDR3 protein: CASSQDGGNSGLPDTQYF
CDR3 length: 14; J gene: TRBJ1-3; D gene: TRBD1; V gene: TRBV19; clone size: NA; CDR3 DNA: TGTGCCAGTAGTACAGGGGGTCCTGGAAACACCATATATTTT; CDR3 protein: CASSTGGPGNTIYF
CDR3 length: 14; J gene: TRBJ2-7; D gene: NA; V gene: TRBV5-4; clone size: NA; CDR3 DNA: TGTGCCAGCAGTTGGGACACCCATGACTACGAGCAGTACTTC; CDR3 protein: CASSWDTHDYEQYF
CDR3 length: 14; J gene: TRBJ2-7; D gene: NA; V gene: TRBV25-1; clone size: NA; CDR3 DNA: TGTGCCAACCAACGACAGGGAGGAGACTACGAGCAGTACTTC; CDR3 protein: CANQRQGGDYEQYF
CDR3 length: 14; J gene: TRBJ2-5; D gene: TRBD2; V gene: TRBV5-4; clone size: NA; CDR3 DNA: TGTGCCAGCAGCTTAAGCGGGGCCCAAGAGACCCAGTACTTC; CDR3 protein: CASSLSGAQETQYF
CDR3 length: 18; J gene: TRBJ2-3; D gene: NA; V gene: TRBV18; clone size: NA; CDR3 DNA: TGTGCCAGCTCACCACTTACAGGGATCTCGTCTAGCACAGATACGCAGTATTTT; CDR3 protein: CASSPLTGISSSTDTQYF
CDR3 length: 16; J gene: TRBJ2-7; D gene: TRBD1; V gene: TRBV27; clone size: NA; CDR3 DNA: TGTGCCAGCAGTCGTAAGGGGACAGGGGTATTCTACGAGCAGTACTTC; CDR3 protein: CASSRKGTGVFYEQYF
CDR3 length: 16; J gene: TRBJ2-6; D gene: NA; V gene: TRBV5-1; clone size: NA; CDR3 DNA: TGCGCCAGTCAGCTTGGAGCGGTCTCTGGGGCCAACGTCCTGACTTTC; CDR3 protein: CASQLGAVSGANVLTF
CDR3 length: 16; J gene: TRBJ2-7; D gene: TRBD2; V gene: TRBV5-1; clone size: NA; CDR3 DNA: TGCGCCAGCAGCCAGGGACTAGCGGGTGACCCCTACGAGCAGTACTTC; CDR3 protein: CASSQGLAGDPYEQYF
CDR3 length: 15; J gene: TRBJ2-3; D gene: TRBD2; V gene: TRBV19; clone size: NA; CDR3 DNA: TGTGCCAGTAAGGGCCTAGCGGAGTTCACAGATACGCAGTATTTT; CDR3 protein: CASKGLAEFTDTQYF
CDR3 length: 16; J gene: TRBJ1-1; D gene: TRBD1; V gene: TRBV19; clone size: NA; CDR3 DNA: TGTGCCAGCAGTGGTCCCGGGACAGGGGTAGGCACTGAAGCTTTCTTT; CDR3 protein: CASSGPGTGVGTEAFF
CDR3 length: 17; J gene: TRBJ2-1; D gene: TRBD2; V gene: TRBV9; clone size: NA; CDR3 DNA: TGTGCCAGCAGCGTAGGGGTAGCGGGGGGGCCTGACAATGAGCAGTTCTTC; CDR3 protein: CASSVGVAGGPDNEQFF
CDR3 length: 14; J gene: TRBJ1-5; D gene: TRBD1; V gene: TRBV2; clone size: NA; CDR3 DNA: TGTGCCAGCAGCGGACAGGGGGCAAATCAGCCCCAGCATTTT; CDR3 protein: CASSGQGANQPQHF
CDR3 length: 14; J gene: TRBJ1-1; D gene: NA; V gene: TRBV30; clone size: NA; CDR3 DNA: TGTGCCTGGACTCTATTCTTGGAGAGTACTGAAGCTTTCTTT; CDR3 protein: CAWTLFLESTEAFF
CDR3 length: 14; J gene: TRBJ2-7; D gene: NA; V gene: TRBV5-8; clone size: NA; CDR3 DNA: TGTGCCAGCAGCTCGAATTGGCAGGCTACCGAGCAGTACTTC; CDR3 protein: CASSSNWQATEQYF
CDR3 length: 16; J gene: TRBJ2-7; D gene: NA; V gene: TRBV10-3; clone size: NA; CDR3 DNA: TGTGCCATCAGAGAGGAAAAGGGGCAGGGTGTCAACGAGCAGTACTTC; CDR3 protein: CAIREEKGQGVNEQYF
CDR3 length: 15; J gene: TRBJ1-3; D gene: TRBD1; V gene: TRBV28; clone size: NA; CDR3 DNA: TGTGCCAGCAGTATGGACAGGGGAGGTGGAAACACCATATATTTT; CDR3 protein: CASSMDRGGGNTIYF
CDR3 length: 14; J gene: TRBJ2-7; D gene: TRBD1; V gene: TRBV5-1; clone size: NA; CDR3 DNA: TGCGCCAGCACCCCCGGGACAGGGGGTTACGAGCAGTACTTC; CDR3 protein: CASTPGTGGYEQYF
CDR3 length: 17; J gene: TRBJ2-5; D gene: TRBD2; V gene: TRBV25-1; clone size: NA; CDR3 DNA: TGTGCCAGCAGTGCGCCGACTAGCGGGAGAGGGCAAGAGACCCAGTACTTC; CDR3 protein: CASSAPTSGRGQETQYF
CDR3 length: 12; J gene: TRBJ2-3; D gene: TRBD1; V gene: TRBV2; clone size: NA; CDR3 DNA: TGTGCCAGCAGGGACAGGGGGGATGCGCAGTATTTT; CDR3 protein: CASRDRGDAQYF
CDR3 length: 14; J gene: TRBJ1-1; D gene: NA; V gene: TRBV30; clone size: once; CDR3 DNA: TGTGCCTGGAATAGGGGAAGGGTAGACACTGAAGCTTTCTTT; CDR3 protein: CAWNRGRVDTEAFF
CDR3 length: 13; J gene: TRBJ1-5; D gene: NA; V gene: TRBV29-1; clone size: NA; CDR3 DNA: TGCAGCGTTGGACAGTCAAGCAATCAGCCCCAGCATTTT; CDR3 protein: CSVGQSSNQPQHF
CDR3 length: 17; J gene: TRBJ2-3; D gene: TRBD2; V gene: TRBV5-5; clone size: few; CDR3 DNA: TGTGCCAGCAGCTGGGCGTGGGGCGGGGGTTTGACAGATACGCAGTATTTT; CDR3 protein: CASSWAWGGGLTDTQYF
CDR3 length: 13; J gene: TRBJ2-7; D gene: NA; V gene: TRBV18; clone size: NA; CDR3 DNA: TGTGCCAGCTCACCACCCAGGCCCTACGAGCAGTACTTC; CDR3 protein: CASSPPRPYEQYF
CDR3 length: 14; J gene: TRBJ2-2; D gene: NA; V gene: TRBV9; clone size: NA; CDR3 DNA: TGTGCCAGCAGCGTAGAGAGAGGGATCGGGGAGCTGTTTTTT; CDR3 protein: CASSVERGIGELFF
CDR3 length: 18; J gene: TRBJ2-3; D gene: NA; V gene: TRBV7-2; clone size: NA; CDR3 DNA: TGTGCCAGCAGCTTACTCACTGCAGCCGCGGCAAGCACAGATACGCAGTATTTT; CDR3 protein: CASSLLTAAAASTDTQYF
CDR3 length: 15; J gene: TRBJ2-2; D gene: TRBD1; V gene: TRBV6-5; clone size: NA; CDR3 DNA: TGTGCCAGCAGTTACGGCAGGGGGCTTACCGGGGAGCTGTTTTTT; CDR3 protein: CASSYGRGLTGELFF
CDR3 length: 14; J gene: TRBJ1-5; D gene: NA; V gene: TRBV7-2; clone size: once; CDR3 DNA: TGTGCCAGCAGCTTAGTAGTGGTCAATCAGCCCCAGCATTTT; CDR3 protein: CASSLVVVNQPQHF
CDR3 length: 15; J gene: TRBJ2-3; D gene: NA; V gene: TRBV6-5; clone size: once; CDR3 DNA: TGTGCCAGCAGTCTTAATAGAAGAAACACAGATACGCAGTATTTT; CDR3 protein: CASSLNRRNTDTQYF
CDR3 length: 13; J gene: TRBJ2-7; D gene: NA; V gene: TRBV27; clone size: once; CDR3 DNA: TGTGCCAGCAGTTTAAGGCCGTCCAGGGAGCAGTACTTC; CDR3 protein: CASSLRPSREQYF
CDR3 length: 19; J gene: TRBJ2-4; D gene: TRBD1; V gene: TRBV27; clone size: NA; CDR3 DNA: TGTGCCAGCAGTTTATCATCACCAAGACAGGGGGTGCCCAAAAACATTCAGTACTTC; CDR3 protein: CASSLSSPRQGVPKNIQYF
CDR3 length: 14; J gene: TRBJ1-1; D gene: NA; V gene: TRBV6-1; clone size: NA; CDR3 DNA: TGTGCCAGCAGTGAAGGTGGACAGAACACTGAAGCTTTCTTT; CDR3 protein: CASSEGGQNTEAFF
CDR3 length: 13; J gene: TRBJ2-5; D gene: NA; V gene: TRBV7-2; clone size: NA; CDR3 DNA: TGTGCCAGCAGCTTAGGAAGGGGAGAGACCCAGTACTTC; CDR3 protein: CASSLGRGETQYF
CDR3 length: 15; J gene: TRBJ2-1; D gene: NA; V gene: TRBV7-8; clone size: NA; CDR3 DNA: TGTGCCAGCAGCTTAGAAGGTAGCTCGGTCAATGAGCAGTTCTTC; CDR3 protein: CASSLEGSSVNEQFF
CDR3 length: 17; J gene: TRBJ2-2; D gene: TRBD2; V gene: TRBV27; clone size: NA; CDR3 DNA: TGTGCCAGCAGTTCTAGCGGCTATTTCGCGAACACCGGGGAGCTGTTTTTT; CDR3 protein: CASSSSGYFANTGELFF